Shown below are 4 T cell receptor beta chains from a single sample sequenced in a study of OX40 agonist ivuxolimab in advanced cancers. TCRdb keeps only in-frame clones here, not all; method: immunoSEQ multiplex PCR. The sample consists of tens of thousands of clones, 85% to 90% of them appearing once. This specimen was CD4+ or CD8+ T cells sorted from blood, taken in a trial of the OX40 agonist ivuxolimab. The receptors shown here come from an adult with an advanced solid tumor such as melanoma, head and neck, liver or kidney cancer.

The rearrangement links TRBV19 to TRBJ1-2; 7 nucleotides align to TRBD1. CDR1 and CDR2 (germline): LNHDA, SQIVND (reference sequence). CDR3 length equals 15 residues. Trimming removed 4 bases from V and 4 bases from J; junction bases left unmatched: 9. This chain's CDR3 is CASSNRDRFFYGYTF. The DNA of the CDR3 is TGTGCCAGTAGTAACCGGGACAGATTTTTCTATGGCTACACCTTC.

The chain is built from TRBV9 and TRBJ2-1; D may be TRBD1 or TRBD2 (6 bases each). CDR1 is SGDLS, CDR2 YYNGEE, per germline. V was trimmed by 0 bases and J by 2 bases, leaving 12 bases between them. The CDR3 is 16 amino acids. CDR3 nucleotides: TGTGCCAGCAGCGTAGCAATGGGGGGCACCTACAATGAGCAGTTCTTC. As protein: CASSVAMGGTYNEQFF. Full variable domain (outside the CDR3, taken from reference TRBV9 and TRBJ2-1): DSGVTQTPKHLITATGQRVTLRCSPRSGDLSVYWYQQSLDQGLQFLIQYYNGEERAKGNILERFSAQQFPDLHSELNLSSLELGDSALYFCASSVAMGGTYNEQFFGPGTRLTVL.

The chain's CDR3 is CASSASEVEAFF. In DNA form, the CDR3 reads TGTGCCAGCAGCGCCTCAGAGGTTGAAGCTTTCTTT. This chain connects TRBV13 to TRBJ1-1; D is ambiguous. Germline loops: CDR1 PRHDT, CDR2 FYEKMQ (reference sequence). The CDR3 consists of 12 residues. V shed 5 bases and J shed 7 bases, with 11 bases lying between them.

This chain connects TRBV7-9 to TRBJ1-5; 7 bases map to TRBD1. Germline values: CDR1 SEHNR, CDR2 FQNEAQ (reference sequence). This CDR3 is built from 14 residues. V was clipped by 7 bases and J by 2 bases; unmatched bases: 5. Written as DNA, the CDR3 is TGTGCCAGCACCCAGGGGGGGGGCAATCAGCCCCAGCATTTT. Its protein product is CASTQGGGNQPQHF.